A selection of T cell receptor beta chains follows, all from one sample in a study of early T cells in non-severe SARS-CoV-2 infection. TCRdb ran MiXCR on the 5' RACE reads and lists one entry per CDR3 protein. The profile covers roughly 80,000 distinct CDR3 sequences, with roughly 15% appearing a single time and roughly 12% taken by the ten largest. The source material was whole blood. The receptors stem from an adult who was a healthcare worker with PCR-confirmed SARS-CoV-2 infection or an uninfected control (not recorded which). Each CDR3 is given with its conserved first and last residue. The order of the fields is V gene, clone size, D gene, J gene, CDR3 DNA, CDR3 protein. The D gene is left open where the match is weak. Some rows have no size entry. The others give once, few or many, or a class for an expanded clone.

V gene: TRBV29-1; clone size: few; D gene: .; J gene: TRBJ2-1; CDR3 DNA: TGCAGCGTTGATATTGGAGCTGAGCAGTTCTTC; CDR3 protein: CSVDIGAEQFF
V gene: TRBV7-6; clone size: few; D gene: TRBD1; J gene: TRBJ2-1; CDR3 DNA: TGTGCCAGCATCCTGGACAGGGAATATACTGAGCAGTTCTTC; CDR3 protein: CASILDREYTEQFF
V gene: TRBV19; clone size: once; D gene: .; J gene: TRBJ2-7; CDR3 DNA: TGTGCCAGTAGTTACGGACTTTACTACGAGCAGTACTTC; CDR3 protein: CASSYGLYYEQYF
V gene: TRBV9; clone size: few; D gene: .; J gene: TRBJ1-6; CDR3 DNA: TGTGCCAGCAGCGTGAGGACAGATAATTCACCCCTCCACTTT; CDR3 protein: CASSVRTDNSPLHF
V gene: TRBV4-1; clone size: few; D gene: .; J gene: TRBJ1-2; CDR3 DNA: TGCGCCAGCAGCCAAGTTTCGGGGGCGCATGGCTACACCTTC; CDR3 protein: CASSQVSGAHGYTF
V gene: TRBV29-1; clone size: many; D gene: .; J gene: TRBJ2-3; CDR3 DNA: TGCAGCGTTGAAGGTGGGAGCACAGATACGCAGTATTTT; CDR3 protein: CSVEGGSTDTQYF
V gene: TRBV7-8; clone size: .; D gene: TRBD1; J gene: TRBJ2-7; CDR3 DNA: TGTGCCAGCAGGCCAGGGACAGGGAAAGGGCGCGAGCAGTACTTC; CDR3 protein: CASRPGTGKGREQYF
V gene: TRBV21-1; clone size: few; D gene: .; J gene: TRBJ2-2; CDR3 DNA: TGTGCCAGCAGCAAAGCTGGGAACACCGGGGAGCTGTTTTTT; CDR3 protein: CASSKAGNTGELFF
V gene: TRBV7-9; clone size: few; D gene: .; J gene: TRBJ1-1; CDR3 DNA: TGTGCCAGCAGCTTAGTGACAGCAAGCGCTTTCTTT; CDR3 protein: CASSLVTASAFF
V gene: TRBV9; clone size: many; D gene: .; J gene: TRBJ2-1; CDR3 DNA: TGTGCCAGCAGCGCAATTACCCCTAATGAGCAGTTCTTC; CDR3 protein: CASSAITPNEQFF
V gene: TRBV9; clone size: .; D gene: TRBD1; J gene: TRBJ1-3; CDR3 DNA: TGTGCCAGCAGCGTATCCCCCTGGACAGGGGGGGCTGGAAACACCATATATTTT; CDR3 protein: CASSVSPWTGGAGNTIYF
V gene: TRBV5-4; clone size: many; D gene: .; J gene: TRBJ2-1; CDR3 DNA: TGTGCCAGCAGCTCCAAAGTGATGGGTTACAATGAGCAGTTCTTC; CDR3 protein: CASSSKVMGYNEQFF
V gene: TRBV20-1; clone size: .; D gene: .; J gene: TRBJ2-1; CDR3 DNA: TGCAGTGCTAGGCCCTACAATGAGCAGTTCTTC; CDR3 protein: CSARPYNEQFF
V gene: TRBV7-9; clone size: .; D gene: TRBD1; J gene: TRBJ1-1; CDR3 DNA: TGTGCCAGCAGCCCAATGTTACAGGGGGCTTACACTGAAGCTTTCTTT; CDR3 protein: CASSPMLQGAYTEAFF
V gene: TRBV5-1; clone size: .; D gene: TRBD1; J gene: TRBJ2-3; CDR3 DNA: TGCGCCAGCAAACAGGGGAGCACAGATACGCAGTATTTT; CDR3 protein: CASKQGSTDTQYF
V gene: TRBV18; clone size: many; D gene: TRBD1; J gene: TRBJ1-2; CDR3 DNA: TGTGCCAGCTCACCCCCTGGACAGGGAGGGAGCTACACCTTC; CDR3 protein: CASSPPGQGGSYTF
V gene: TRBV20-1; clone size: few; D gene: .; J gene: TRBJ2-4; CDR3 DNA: TGCAGTGCTGACCTTTCCGCCAAAAACATTCAGTACTTC; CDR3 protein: CSADLSAKNIQYF
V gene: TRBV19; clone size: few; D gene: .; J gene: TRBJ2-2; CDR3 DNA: TGTGCCAGTAGTGGTACGGGGGAGCTGTTTTTT; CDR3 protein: CASSGTGELFF
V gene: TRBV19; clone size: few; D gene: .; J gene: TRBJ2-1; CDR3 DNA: TGTGCCAGTAGTCACGGGACTCTTAACAATGAGCAGTTCTTC; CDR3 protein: CASSHGTLNNEQFF
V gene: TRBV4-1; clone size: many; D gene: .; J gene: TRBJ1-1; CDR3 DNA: TGCGCCAGCAGCCAAGGTGTCGTGGGTGACACTGAAGCTTTCTTT; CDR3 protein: CASSQGVVGDTEAFF
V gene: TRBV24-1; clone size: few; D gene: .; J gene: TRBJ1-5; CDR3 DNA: TGTGCCACCAGTGACGAGAATCAGCCCCAGCATTTT; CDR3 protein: CATSDENQPQHF
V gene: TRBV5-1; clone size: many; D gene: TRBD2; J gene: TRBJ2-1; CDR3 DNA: TGCGCCAGCAGCTTGGGACTAGCGGCCGCCTACAATGAGCAGTTCTTC; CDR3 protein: CASSLGLAAAYNEQFF
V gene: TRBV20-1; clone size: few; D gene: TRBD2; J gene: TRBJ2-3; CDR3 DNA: TGCAGTGCTTTAAGCGGGAACACAGATACGCAGTATTTT; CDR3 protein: CSALSGNTDTQYF
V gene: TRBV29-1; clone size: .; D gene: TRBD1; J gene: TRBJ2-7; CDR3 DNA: TGCAGCGTCAGAACAGGGGCCTACGAGCAGTACTTC; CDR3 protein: CSVRTGAYEQYF
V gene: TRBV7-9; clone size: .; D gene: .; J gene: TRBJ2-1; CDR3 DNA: TGTGCCAGCAGGGACGGGACCTACAATGAGCAGTTCTTC; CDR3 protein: CASRDGTYNEQFF
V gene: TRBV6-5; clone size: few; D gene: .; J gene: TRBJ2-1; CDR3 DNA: TGTGCCAGCAGTTACCCCGGCGGGGAGCGAGAGCAGTTCTTC; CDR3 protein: CASSYPGGEREQFF
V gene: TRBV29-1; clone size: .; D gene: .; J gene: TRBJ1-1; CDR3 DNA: TGCAGCGTTGCGATACTATGGGGGGACACTGAAGCTTTCTTT; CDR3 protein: CSVAILWGDTEAFF
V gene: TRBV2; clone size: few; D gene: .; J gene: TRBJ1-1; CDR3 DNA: TGTGCCAGCAGAGCGACAGTGAACTTCATGAACACTGAAGCTTTCTTT; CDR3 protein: CASRATVNFMNTEAFF